The 23 T cell receptor beta chains listed next were all sequenced from one sample in a study of T cells in Graves' hyperthyroidism and ophthalmopathy. TCR beta CDR3 sequences were amplified from RNA transcripts. HTBI primers were used for first-round RT-PCR of the TCR CDR3. One entry per CDR3 protein, called by TCRdb with MiXCR from the multiplex PCR reads. This sample has 600,000 to 900,000 distinct CDR3 sequences, with 16% found just once. Sequenced input: blood. The receptors were sampled from a man in his late teens or twenties with Graves' hyperthyroidism.

This clonotype was seen a handful of times. This sequence joins TRBV5-1 and TRBJ2-7, with 12 bases matching TRBD2. The V gene end was trimmed by 0 bases and the J gene end by 7 bases; junction bases not matched to a gene: 8. CDR3 length equals 16 residues. Germline V gene lookup returns CDR1 SGHRS and CDR2 YFSETQ. The CDR3 region has the DNA TGCGCCAGCAGCTTGGAGACTAGCGGGAGATGGTGGGAGCAGTACTTC. It specifies CASSLETSGRWWEQYF.

This clonotype has just a few counts. The chain recombines TRBV10-3 with TRBJ2-2; the D is unclear. The germline CDR1 and CDR2 sequences are ENHRY and SYGVKD. Trimming cost V 4 bases and J 4 bases, with 10 bases left between them. The CDR3 totals 14 residues. CDR3 coding DNA: TGTGCCATCAGTGGAGGCCAGCTCACCGGGGAGCTGTTTTTT. Translated, it gives CAISGGQLTGELFF.

Notes on this clonotype: Germline is not matched at one junction end, which may reflect a read error. This chain joins TRBV12-3 or TRBV12-4 and TRBJ2-7; tentative D call: TRBD2 (6 bases). CDR3 length: 14 residues. The DNA for the CDR3 is TGTGCCAGCAGTCTAGCGCAGATGACCTACGAGCAGTACTTC. Protein: CASSLAQMTYEQYF.

In regard to this clonotype: Possible read error: a much larger clone is one base away. V is TRBV11-2 and J is TRBJ2-7; TRBD1 or TRBD2 may be the D gene (5 bases each). Germline loops: CDR1 SGHAT, CDR2 FQNNGV. The CDR3 runs to 13 residues. The CDR3 loop is CASSSGPRYGQYF. DNA of the CDR3: TGTGCCAGCAGCTCGGGACCCCGGTACGGGCAGTACTTC. Full variable domain (outside the CDR3, taken from reference TRBV11-2 and TRBJ2-7): EAGVAQSPRYKIIEKRQSVAFWCNPISGHATLYWYQQILGQGPKLLIQFQNNGVVDDSQLPKDRFSAERLKGVDSTLKIQPAKLEDSAVYLCASSSGPRYGQYFGPGTRLTVT.

This clonotype has more than one count but fewer than ten. A much larger clone differs from this one at a single base, so this may be a read error. This chain joins TRBV11-3 and TRBJ2-5; maybe TRBD2 (6 bases). The CDR3 runs 14 residues. The germline V gene has CDR1 SGHNT and CDR2 YENEEA. In DNA, the CDR3 is TGTGCCGGCAGTTCCTTGCGGGGTCTAGAGACCCAGTACTTC. Translation gives CAGSSLRGLETQYF.

In its sample, this clonotype was seen a few times. The CDR3 carries no conserved terminal phenylalanine or tryptophan, so it likely arises from a read error. This chain links TRBV12-3 or TRBV12-4 with TRBJ1-1, with 10 bases lining up with TRBD1. The CDR3 loop spans 15 amino acids. The ends lost 4 bases at V and 4 bases at J; junction bases unmatched: 6. The chain's CDR3 is CASSSQTGGITEAFL. The CDR3 coding sequence is TGTGCCAGCAGTTCCCAGACAGGGGGCATCACTGAAGCTTTCCTT.

The chain links TRBV6-2 or TRBV6-3 to TRBJ2-3; D is uncertain. This CDR3 is 14 amino acids long. Germline V lookup: CDR1 MNHEY, CDR2 SVGEGT. Trimming removed 0 bases from V and 4 bases from J, with 8 bases in between. This chain's CDR3 is CASSYSKGSDTQYF. Written as DNA, the CDR3 is TGTGCCAGCAGTTACTCGAAAGGATCAGATACGCAGTATTTT.

At least ten counts were recorded for this clonotype. This rearrangement joins TRBV28 to TRBJ1-6; perhaps TRBD1 as D (5 bases). The V end lost 3 bases, the J end lost 5 bases, and 14 bases lay between the germline ends. The germline V gene encodes CDR1 MDHEN and CDR2 SYDVKM. This CDR3 is 16 amino acids long. CDR3 amino acids: CASSFWTMGDNSPLHF. The CDR3 DNA sequence: TGTGCCAGCAGTTTTTGGACTATGGGGGATAATTCACCCCTCCACTTT. Complete variable domain (other parts from reference TRBV28 and TRBJ1-6): DVKVTQSSRYLVKRTGEKVFLECVQDMDHENMFWYRQDPGLGLRLIYFSYDVKMKEKGDIPEGYSVSREKKERFSLILESASTNQTSMYLCASSFWTMGDNSPLHFGNGTRLTVT.

This clonotype was detected a few times. The CDR3 bases are TGTGCCAGCAGCTCTTCAGGACTAGCGGGAGTAAATGAGCAGTTCTTC. Translating gives CASSSSGLAGVNEQFF. The V call is TRBV9, the J call TRBJ2-1; 13 bases align to TRBD2. The CDR3 length is 16 residues. Germline lookup yields CDR1 SGDLS and CDR2 YYNGEE. V trimming: 4 bases; J trimming: 7 bases; junction bases outside the gene matches: 8.

This clonotype showed up many times. The chain combines TRBV2 with TRBJ1-4; 9 nucleotides agree with TRBD1. The CDR3 is 13 residues long. V dropped 5 bases and J dropped 8; count of bases not matched to a gene: 3. Germline V gives CDR1 SNHLY, CDR2 FYNNEI. The CDR3 loop is CASSPGTGEKLFF. The CDR3 bases are TGTGCCAGCAGTCCCGGGACAGGGGAAAAACTGTTTTTT.

V and J are TRBV12-3 or TRBV12-4 and TRBJ2-1; 7 bases map to TRBD1. This CDR3 has 15 amino acids. J lost 3 bases, V lost 6 bases, and 8 bases had no gene match. Here the CDR3 reads CASRTGTAFYNEQFF. CDR3 nucleotides: TGTGCCAGCAGGACCGGGACAGCCTTCTACAATGAGCAGTTCTTC.

The J gene is TRBJ2-2, the V gene TRBV6-5; 10 bases are a match to TRBD2. The trim removed 0 bases at V and 6 bases at J, leaving 13 bases unmatched. The CDR3 covers 19 residues. The germline V gene has CDR1 MNHEY and CDR2 SVGAGI. CDR3 region: CASSYSLLGLAGEPGELFF. The CDR3 DNA is TGTGCCAGCAGTTACTCGCTGTTAGGGCTAGCGGGAGAACCCGGGGAGCTGTTTTTT.

This clonotype was seen repeatedly, ten times or more. This chain joins TRBV5-1 and TRBJ2-7; possibly TRBD1 or TRBD2 for D (6 bases each). V lost 6 bases and J 4 bases, leaving 14 bases between the germline ends. Germline CDR1 is SGHRS and CDR2 is YFSETQ. CDR3 length equals 13 residues. The CDR3: CASNRGGSYEQYF. For the CDR3, the DNA is TGCGCCAGCAACCGAGGGGGGTCGTACGAGCAGTACTTC.

The chain joins TRBV28 to TRBJ1-4; tentatively, D is TRBD1 (5 bases). Trimming cost V 4 bases and J 0 bases, with 12 bases left between them. The V gene's germline CDR1 is MDHEN and CDR2 SYDVKM. This CDR3 region has 16 residues. CDR3 in DNA: TGTGCCAGCAGTTCAGCCGGGACGACAACTAATGAAAAACTGTTTTTT. It translates to CASSSAGTTTNEKLFF.

The chain links TRBV20-1 to TRBJ2-3; D possibly corresponds to TRBD2 (6 bases). From germline, CDR1 is DFQATT and CDR2 SNEGSKA (reference sequence). V was trimmed by 6 bases and J by 5 bases, leaving 18 bases between them. CDR3 length equals 14 residues. This CDR3 is CSAEGGLTGDTQYF. CDR3 sequence (DNA): TGCAGTGCAGAGGGAGGCCTCACCGGAGATACGCAGTATTTT.

The rearrangement links TRBV12-5 to TRBJ2-5; 10 bases are a match to TRBD2. This CDR3 contains 20 residues. Germline V gene sequence: CDR1 LGHNT, CDR2 FRNRAP. The V segment lost 3 bases and the J segment 5 bases; nucleotides outside the gene matches: 21. CDR3 amino acids: CASGFLISGRSMTGTETQYF. CDR3 coding DNA: TGTGCTAGTGGTTTCCTTATTAGCGGGAGGTCTATGACCGGGACGGAGACCCAGTACTTC.

The chain couples TRBV5-4 to TRBJ1-1; D perhaps matches TRBD1 (5 bases). The CDR3 loop spans 14 amino acids. The germline V and J ends were trimmed by 0 bases and 7 bases, with 13 bases remaining between them. Germline CDR1 SGHNT, CDR2 YYREEE (reference sequence). CDR3 sequence reads: CASSLELQGGEAFF. CDR3 DNA sequence: TGTGCCAGCAGCTTGGAGCTTCAGGGAGGTGAAGCTTTCTTT.

This clonotype was found a few times. V usage is TRBV20-1 and J usage is TRBJ2-1; perhaps TRBD2 as D (5 bases). The CDR3 is 13 amino acids. V lost 5 bases and J 4 bases, leaving 12 bases between the germline ends. The germline gives CDR1 DFQATT, CDR2 SNEGSKA (reference sequence). CDR3 DNA sequence: TGCAGTGCTCAAGTCGGACTTTACAATGAGCAGTTCTTC. Translated: CSAQVGLYNEQFF.

This clonotype was counted at least ten times. The chain links TRBV27 to TRBJ2-7; TRBD1 is a possible D gene (5 bases). The germline V and J ends were trimmed by 4 bases and 0 bases, with 10 bases remaining between them. There are 14 residues in the CDR3. Per germline, CDR1 MNHEY and CDR2 SMNVEV (reference sequence). This chain's CDR3 is CASSYGDSSYEQYF. In DNA form, the CDR3 reads TGTGCCAGCAGTTACGGAGACAGCTCCTACGAGCAGTACTTC.

CDR3 in amino acids: CASSPPGPRNTGELFF. The CDR3 bases are TGTGCCAGCAGCCCCCCGGGTCCACGGAACACCGGGGAGCTGTTTTTT. J is TRBJ2-2 and V is TRBV6-1; D gene unclear. The germline gives CDR1 MNHNS, CDR2 SASEGT. This CDR3 has 16 residues. V lost 6 bases and J 1 base, leaving 15 bases between the germline ends.

This clonotype has a count of ten or more. V is TRBV2 and J is TRBJ2-5; 7 bases are a match to TRBD1. This CDR3 is built from 14 residues. Per germline, CDR1 SNHLY and CDR2 FYNNEI. V was pared by 7 bases and J by 2 bases, with 7 bases of the junction left unmatched. Written as DNA, the CDR3 is TGTGCCAGCACTAACAGGGGAAGACAAGAGACCCAGTACTTC. Its protein is CASTNRGRQETQYF.

This clonotype showed up many times. J is TRBJ2-7 and V is TRBV28; 10 bases are a match to TRBD1. The V and J ends lost 4 bases and 2 bases, in that order; junction bases with no gene match: 11. CDR1 is MDHEN, CDR2 SYDVKM, per germline. This CDR3 region has 17 residues. The CDR3 region has the DNA TGTGCCAGCAGTTCCCCTTTCAGGGACAGGGGCCCCTACGAGCAGTACTTC. Protein product: CASSSPFRDRGPYEQYF.

This clonotype was detected a few times. V and J are TRBV11-2 and TRBJ2-1, with D maybe TRBD2 (5 bases). Per the germline V gene, CDR1 is SGHAT and CDR2 is FQNNGV. This CDR3 region has 13 residues. The V end was cut by 5 bases, the J end by 7 bases, with 12 bases between. CDR3 sequence reads: CASSPDWKNEQFF. CDR3 nucleotides: TGTGCCAGCAGCCCGGACTGGAAGAATGAGCAGTTCTTC.